The 21 T cell receptor beta chains below all came from one sample that was sequenced in a study of blood T cell repertoires in COVID-19. Some clones are missing from TCRdb's copy, which holds only in-frame ones; the method was immunoSEQ multiplex PCR. The profile shows 200,000 to 250,000 clones, about four fifths of them singletons. The sequencing input was PBMCs or T cells enriched from blood (not recorded which). Receptor source: a woman between 35 and 50 years old who had recovered from COVID-19.

The rearrangement uses TRBV9 and TRBJ2-2, with unresolved D. CDR3 length equals 17 residues. Trimming shortened V by 3 bases and J by 5 bases, and 20 bases separated the two germline ends. CDR1 is SGDLS and CDR2 is YYNGEE in the germline V gene. The CDR3 bases are TGTGCCAGCAGCGCACTGGAGAGTAGCCCTTTTACCGGGGAGCTGTTTTTT. It encodes CASSALESSPFTGELFF.

V usage is TRBV11-2 and J usage is TRBJ2-1; D not certain. V gave up 1 base and J gave up 1 base, with 8 bases separating them. Looked up from germline, CDR1 is SGHAT and CDR2 is FQNNGV. The CDR3 extends over 15 amino acids. CDR3: CASSLGGGSYNEQFF. Here the CDR3 DNA reads TGTGCCAGCAGCTTAGGCGGTGGGTCCTACAATGAGCAGTTCTTC.

As regards this clone: Other nucleotide sequences from this sample produce the same CDR3. The chain links TRBV5-1 to TRBJ1-1; D uncertain. This CDR3 is 13 amino acids long. V lost 0 bases, J lost 3 bases, and 6 bases lay in between. CDR1 is SGHRS and CDR2 is YFSETQ in the germline V gene. The chain's CDR3 is CASSLVGDTEAFF. The CDR3 nucleotides read TGCGCCAGCAGCTTGGTAGGAGACACTGAAGCTTTCTTT.

The J gene is TRBJ2-5, the V gene TRBV4-1; D possibly corresponds to TRBD1 (7 bases). V dropped 2 bases and J dropped 3 bases, with 19 bases sitting between them. The germline V gene encodes CDR1 MGHRA and CDR2 YSYEKL. CDR3 length: 17 residues. Here the CDR3 reads CASSQWRGQRLEETQYF. The CDR3 coding sequence is TGCGCCAGCAGCCAATGGCGGGGACAGCGGCTCGAAGAGACCCAGTACTTC.

The chain has TRBV6-5 and TRBJ1-4, with 8 bases identical to TRBD1. The CDR3 has 14 residues. Germline assignment: CDR1 MNHEY and CDR2 SVGAGI. V shed 6 bases, J shed 7 bases, and the junction held 7 bases outside the gene matches. The CDR3 protein is CASSYGQGGEKLFF. CDR3 nucleotide sequence: TGTGCCAGCAGCTACGGACAGGGCGGTGAAAAACTGTTTTTT.

The chain recombines TRBV3-1 (or the pseudogene TRBV3-2) with TRBJ2-5, with D maybe TRBD2 (5 bases). The V end lost 4 bases, the J end lost 1 base, and 16 bases lay between the germline ends. The germline gives CDR1 LGHDT, CDR2 YNNKEL (reference sequence). CDR3 length: 16 amino acids. The CDR3 sequence is CASSPGEGSLQETQYF. The CDR3 bases are TGTGCCAGCAGCCCTGGAGAGGGATCCCTCCAAGAGACCCAGTACTTC.

V is TRBV7-2 and J is TRBJ2-1, with unresolved D. The length of the CDR3 is 14 residues. V shed 6 bases and J shed 0 bases, with 9 bases lying between them. Germline CDR1 is SGHTA and CDR2 is FQGNSA. The CDR3 protein is CASRKAFSYNEQFF. CDR3 nucleotides: TGTGCCAGCAGGAAAGCGTTCTCCTACAATGAGCAGTTCTTC.

V gene TRBV28 combines with J gene TRBJ2-6; no clear D. Trimming shortened V by 2 bases and J by 0 bases, and 5 bases separated the two germline ends. The CDR3 length is 15 residues. The V gene's germline CDR1 is MDHEN and CDR2 SYDVKM. CDR3 sequence (DNA): TGTGCCAGCAGTTTACTTCCCTCTGGGGCCAACGTCCTGACTTTC. It encodes CASSLLPSGANVLTF.

The rearrangement joins TRBV2 to TRBJ1-3; D is perhaps TRBD1 (6 bases). This CDR3 region has 15 residues. The V gene lost 6 bases and the J gene lost 3 bases, with 15 bases spanning the gap. Germline V gene sequence: CDR1 SNHLY, CDR2 FYNNEI. The chain's CDR3 is CASSMTGSDGNTIYF. CDR3 in DNA: TGTGCCAGCAGCATGACAGGTTCGGATGGAAACACCATATATTTT. Using reference TRBV2 and TRBJ1-3 for the parts outside the CDR3, the full variable domain is EPEVTQTPSHQVTQMGQEVILRCVPISNHLYFYWYRQILGQKVEFLVSFYNNEISEKSEIFDDQFSVERPDGSNFTLKIRSTKLEDSAMYFCASSMTGSDGNTIYFGEGSWLTVV.

This clone showed up just a few times. V and J are TRBV5-6 and TRBJ1-1, with 7 bases aligning to TRBD1. Germline CDR1 SGHDT, CDR2 YYEEEE. J was trimmed by 1 base and V by 5 bases; bases with no gene match: 8. The CDR3 is 15 residues long. CDR3 coding DNA: TGTGCCAGCAGATCTGGAGGGACAGAGAACACTGAAGCTTTCTTT. Its translation is CASRSGGTENTEAFF.

The chain is built from TRBV4-1 and TRBJ2-1; TRBD2 aligns across 11 bases. With 3 bases clipped from V and 2 bases from J, the junction kept 6 bases outside the gene matches. The V gene's germline CDR1 is MGHRA and CDR2 YSYEKL. The CDR3 has 17 residues. The CDR3 spells CASSQPLLAGAYNEQFF. CDR3 nucleotides: TGCGCCAGCAGCCAGCCCCTACTAGCGGGAGCCTACAATGAGCAGTTCTTC.

This clone was detected many times. The rearrangement joins TRBV3-1 (or the pseudogene TRBV3-2) to TRBJ2-1; weak D call: TRBD2 (6 bases). The CDR3 extends over 18 amino acids. Trimming pared 0 bases from V and 7 bases from J, leaving 22 bases between. Germline values: CDR1 LGHDT, CDR2 YNNKEL (reference sequence). DNA of the CDR3: TGTGCCAGCAGCCAAGATCGGTCAAGTAGCGGTCCCGTAAATGAGCAGTTCTTC. It is translated as CASSQDRSSSGPVNEQFF.

The V gene is TRBV7-2, the J gene TRBJ2-7, with D possibly TRBD2 on 5 matching bases. Trimming removed 11 bases at V and 4 bases at J, with 15 bases between. The V gene's germline CDR1 is SGHTA and CDR2 FQGNSA. The CDR3 is made up of 12 amino acids. CDR3 region: CAGRAAVYEQYV. The CDR3 nucleotides read TGTGCCGGGCGGGCAGCTGTTTACGAGCAGTACGTC.

The chain is built from TRBV19 and TRBJ1-4, with 7 bases that match TRBD1. Germline V lookup: CDR1 LNHDA, CDR2 SQIVND (reference sequence). The CDR3 contains 15 residues. The trim removed 4 bases at V and 8 bases at J, leaving 10 bases unmatched. CDR3 bases: TGTGCCAGTAGTACGATGACAGGGACGGGCGAAAAACTGTTTTTT. Encoded protein: CASSTMTGTGEKLFF.

This chain uses TRBV14 with TRBJ2-1; no clear D. This CDR3 has 13 amino acids. With 0 bases removed from V and 13 bases from J, the gap between germline ends came to 13 bases. Germline V gene sequence: CDR1 SGHDN, CDR2 FVKESK. CDR3 in amino acids: CASSQEDSTLQFF. CDR3 bases: TGTGCCAGCAGCCAAGAAGATAGTACCCTTCAGTTCTTC.

The chain recombines TRBV7-8 with TRBJ1-1, with D tentatively TRBD1 (6 bases). In germline, CDR1 is SGHVS, CDR2 FQNEAQ. This CDR3 region has 15 residues. V lost 1 base and J 1 base, leaving 10 bases between the germline ends. The CDR3 reads CASSLGGHQNTEAFF. The CDR3 bases are TGTGCCAGCAGCTTAGGGGGACACCAGAACACTGAAGCTTTCTTT. The entire variable domain, with the rest obtained from reference TRBV7-8 and TRBJ1-1, is as follows: GAGVSQSPRYKVAKRGQDVALRCDPISGHVSLFWYQQALGQGPEFLTYFQNEAQLDKSGLPSDRFFAERPEGSVSTLKIQRTQQEDSAVYLCASSLGGHQNTEAFFGQGTRLTVV.

The chain combines TRBV7-2 with TRBJ2-3, with 7 bases that match TRBD1. Germline V gives CDR1 SGHTA, CDR2 FQGNSA. This CDR3 has 16 amino acids. Unmatched junction bases numbered 12, after V lost 6 bases and J lost 3 bases. The CDR3 DNA follows: TGTGCCAGCAGATTCAGAATGACAGGGTCGACAGATACGCAGTATTTT. It encodes CASRFRMTGSTDTQYF.

V and J are TRBV5-6 and TRBJ1-2; TRBD1 is a possible D gene (6 bases). Germline V lookup: CDR1 SGHDT, CDR2 YYEEEE. The CDR3 sequence is 16 residues long. V dropped 4 bases and J dropped 4 bases, with 20 bases sitting between them. The CDR3 here is CASSTSWDTSGYGYTF. The CDR3 DNA follows: TGTGCCAGCAGCACCTCTTGGGACACCTCTGGCTATGGCTACACCTTC. Drawing the rest from reference TRBV5-6 and TRBJ1-2, the complete variable domain is DAGVTQSPTHLIKTRGQQVTLRCSPKSGHDTVSWYQQALGQGPQFIFQYYEEEERQRGNFPDRFSGHQFPNYSSELNVNALLLGDSALYLCASSTSWDTSGYGYTFGSGTRLTVV.

This chain connects TRBV6-5 to TRBJ2-5; 7 bases are a match to TRBD1. V lost 0 bases and J lost 1; bases outside the gene matches: 2. CDR3 length: 15 amino acids. Germline V gene sequence: CDR1 MNHEY, CDR2 SVGAGI. CDR3 coding DNA: TGTGCCAGCAGTTACTCGGGACAGTTCCAAGAGACCCAGTACTTC. Its protein product is CASSYSGQFQETQYF.

The gene calls are TRBV20-1 and TRBJ2-3, with TRBD2 matching over 12 bases. There are 15 residues in the CDR3. The germline V gene encodes CDR1 DFQATT and CDR2 SNEGSKA (reference sequence). J was trimmed by 1 base and V by 3 bases; bases with no gene match: 2. The CDR3 bases are TGCAGTGCTAGTCTAGCGGGGGGGGGCACAGATACGCAGTATTTT. Translating it yields CSASLAGGGTDTQYF.

The chain has TRBV9 and TRBJ2-5, with 11 bases lining up with TRBD1. CDR1 is SGDLS and CDR2 is YYNGEE in the germline V gene. The CDR3 contains 16 residues. V was pared by 0 bases and J by 5 bases, with 6 bases of the junction left unmatched. CDR3 sequence (DNA): TGTGCCAGCAGCGTAGGGACAGGGGGCGCACGGGAGACCCAGTACTTC. Its protein product is CASSVGTGGARETQYF.